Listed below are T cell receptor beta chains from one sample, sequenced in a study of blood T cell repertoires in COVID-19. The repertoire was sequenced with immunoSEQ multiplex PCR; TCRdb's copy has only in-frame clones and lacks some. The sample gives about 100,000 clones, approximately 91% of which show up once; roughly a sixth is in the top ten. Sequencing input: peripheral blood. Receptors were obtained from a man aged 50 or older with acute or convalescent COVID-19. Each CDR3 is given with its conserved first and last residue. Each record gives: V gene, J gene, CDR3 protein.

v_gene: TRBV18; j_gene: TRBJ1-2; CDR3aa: CASSPLPNPGEGYTF
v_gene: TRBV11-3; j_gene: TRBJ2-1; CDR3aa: CASSPRDRSYNEQFF
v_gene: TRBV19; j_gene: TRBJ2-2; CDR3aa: CASTPGTGGGRTGELFF
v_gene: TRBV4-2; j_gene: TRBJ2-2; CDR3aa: CASSQDSLAGELFF
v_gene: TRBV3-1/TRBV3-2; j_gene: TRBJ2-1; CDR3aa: CASSPRTGSSYNEQFF
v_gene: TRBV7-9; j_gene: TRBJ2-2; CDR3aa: CADMSTGELFF
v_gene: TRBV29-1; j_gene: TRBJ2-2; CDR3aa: CSGTPGGGQGGELFF
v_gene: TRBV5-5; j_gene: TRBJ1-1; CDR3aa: CASSLTDANTEAFF
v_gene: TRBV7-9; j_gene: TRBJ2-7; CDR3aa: CASSASGTAYEQYF
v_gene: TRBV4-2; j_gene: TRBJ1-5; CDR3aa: CASSHVSNQPQHF
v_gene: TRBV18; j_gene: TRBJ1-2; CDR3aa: CASSPKTGQLYYGYTF
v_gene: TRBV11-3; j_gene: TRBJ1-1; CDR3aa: CASSKITGQNTEAFF
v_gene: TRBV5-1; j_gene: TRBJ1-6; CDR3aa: CASSPGQGNSPLHF
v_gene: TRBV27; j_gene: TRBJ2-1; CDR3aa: CASSGNVYNEQFF